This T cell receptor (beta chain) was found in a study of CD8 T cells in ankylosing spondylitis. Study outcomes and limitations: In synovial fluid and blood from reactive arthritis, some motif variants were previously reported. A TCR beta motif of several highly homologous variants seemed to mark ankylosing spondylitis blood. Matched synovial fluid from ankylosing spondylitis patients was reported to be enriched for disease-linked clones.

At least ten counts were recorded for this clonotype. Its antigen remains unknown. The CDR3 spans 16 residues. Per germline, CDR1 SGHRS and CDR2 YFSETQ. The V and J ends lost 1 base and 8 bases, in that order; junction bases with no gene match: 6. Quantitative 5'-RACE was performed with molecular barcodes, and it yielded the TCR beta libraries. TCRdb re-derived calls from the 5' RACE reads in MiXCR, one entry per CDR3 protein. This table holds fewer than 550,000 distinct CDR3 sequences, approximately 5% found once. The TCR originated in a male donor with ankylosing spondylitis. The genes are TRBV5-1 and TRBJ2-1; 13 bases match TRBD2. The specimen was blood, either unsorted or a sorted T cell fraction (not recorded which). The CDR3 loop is CASSLLRTSGSHEQFF. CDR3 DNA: TGCGCCAGCAGCTTGTTAAGGACTAGCGGGAGCCATGAGCAGTTCTTC.